The subject of this entry is one T cell receptor (beta chain). Its antigen is currently unknown. The record originates from a study of untreated major depressive disorder. The germline V and J ends were trimmed by 0 bases and 6 bases, with 8 bases remaining between them. This CDR3 has 13 amino acids. The germline V gene encodes CDR1 GTSNPN and CDR2 SVGIG (reference sequence). Repertoires were generated with immunoSEQ multiplex PCR, while TCRdb's copy carries only in-frame clones and drops some. In the table there are 15,000 to 20,000 clones, around 90% of which are singletons. Study-wide points: CD4+ T cells from depressed patients used TRBV05-01 (Vbeta 5.1) more often than controls.

The material sequenced was CD4+ T cells from PBMCs. V gene TRBV30 combines with J gene TRBJ2-2, with D unclear. This receptor was taken from a woman aged 35 to 49 with major depressive disorder. In nucleotides, the CDR3 is TGTGCCTGGAGTGTACAATTGGCCGGGGAGCTGTTTTTT. It encodes CAWSVQLAGELFF.